The sequence of this T cell receptor beta chain was determined in a study of shared clonotypes between healthy human individuals. The unsorted PBMC replicate PCRs were performed with approximately 300 ng DNA, some 32,000 T cell genomes. TCRdb keeps only in-frame clones here, not all; method: immunoSEQ multiplex PCR. Here the sample spans roughly 500,000 clones, roughly 83% being singletons. V gave up 6 bases and J gave up 7 bases; unmatched junction bases: 13. Germline V gene data show CDR1 as SGDLS and CDR2 as YYNGEE. The CDR3 length is 16 residues. The donor population consisted of healthy HIV-negative adults with no recent acute infections or vaccinations. About this clone: The antigen is undetermined.

General study points: Owing to a small donor count, the genetic and exposure-history diversity represented was limited. Researchers sampled blood only, noting tissue repertoires likely differ.

The chain uses TRBV9 and TRBJ2-1, with 10 bases matching TRBD2. Sequencing was carried out using PBMCs. This clonotype was sampled from a woman aged 40 to 50 in good health. Some clones in this sample may be carry-over from other donors' samples. The CDR3 reads CASTSSPAGGQNEQFF. For the CDR3, the DNA is TGTGCCAGCACCTCCTCCCCAGCGGGAGGGCAAAATGAGCAGTTCTTC.